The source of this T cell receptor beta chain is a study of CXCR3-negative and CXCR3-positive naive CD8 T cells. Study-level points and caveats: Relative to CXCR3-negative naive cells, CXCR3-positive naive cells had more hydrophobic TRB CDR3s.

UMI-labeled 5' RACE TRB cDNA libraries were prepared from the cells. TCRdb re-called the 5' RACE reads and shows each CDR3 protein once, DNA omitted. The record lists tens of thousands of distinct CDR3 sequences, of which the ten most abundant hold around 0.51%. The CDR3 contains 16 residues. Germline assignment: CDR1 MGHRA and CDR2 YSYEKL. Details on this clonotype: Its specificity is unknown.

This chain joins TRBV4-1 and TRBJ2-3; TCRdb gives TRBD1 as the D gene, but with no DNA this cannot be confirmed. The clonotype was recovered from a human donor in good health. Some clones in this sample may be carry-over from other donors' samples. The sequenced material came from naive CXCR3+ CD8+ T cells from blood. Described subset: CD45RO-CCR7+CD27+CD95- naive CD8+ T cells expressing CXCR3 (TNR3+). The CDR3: CASSQTTYGAADTQYF.